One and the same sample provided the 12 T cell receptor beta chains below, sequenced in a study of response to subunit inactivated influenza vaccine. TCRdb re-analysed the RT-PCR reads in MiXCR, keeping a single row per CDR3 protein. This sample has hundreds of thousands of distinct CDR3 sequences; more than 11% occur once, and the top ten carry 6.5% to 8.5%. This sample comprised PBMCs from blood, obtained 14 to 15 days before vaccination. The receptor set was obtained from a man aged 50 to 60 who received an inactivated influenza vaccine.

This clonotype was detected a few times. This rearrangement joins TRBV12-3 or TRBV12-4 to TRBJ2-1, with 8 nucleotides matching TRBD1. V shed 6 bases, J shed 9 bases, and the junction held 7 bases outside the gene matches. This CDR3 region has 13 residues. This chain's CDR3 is CASSAGTGGEQFF. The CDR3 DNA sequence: TGTGCCAGCAGCGCCGGGACAGGTGGTGAGCAGTTCTTC.

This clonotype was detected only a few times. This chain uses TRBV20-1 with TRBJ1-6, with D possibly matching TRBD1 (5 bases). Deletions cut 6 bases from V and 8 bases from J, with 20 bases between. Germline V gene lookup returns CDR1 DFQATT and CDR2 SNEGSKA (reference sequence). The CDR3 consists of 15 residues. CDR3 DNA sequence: TGCAGTGCGCGACAGTTACCCGCTTGGGATTCACCCCTCCACTTT. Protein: CSARQLPAWDSPLHF.

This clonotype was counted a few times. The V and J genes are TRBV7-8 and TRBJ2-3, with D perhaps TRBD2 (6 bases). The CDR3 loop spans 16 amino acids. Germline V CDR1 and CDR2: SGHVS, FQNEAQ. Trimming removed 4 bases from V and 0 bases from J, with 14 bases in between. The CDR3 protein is CASSSEDYGSTDTQYF. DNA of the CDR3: TGTGCCAGCAGCTCGGAGGACTATGGAAGCACAGATACGCAGTATTTT.

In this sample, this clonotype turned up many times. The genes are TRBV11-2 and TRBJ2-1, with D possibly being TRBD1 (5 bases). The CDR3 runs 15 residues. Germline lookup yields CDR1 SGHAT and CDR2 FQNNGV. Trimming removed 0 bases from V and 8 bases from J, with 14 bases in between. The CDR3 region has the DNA TGTGCCAGCAGCTTAGATAGGGGTTATTACGATGAGCAGTTCTTC. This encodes CASSLDRGYYDEQFF.

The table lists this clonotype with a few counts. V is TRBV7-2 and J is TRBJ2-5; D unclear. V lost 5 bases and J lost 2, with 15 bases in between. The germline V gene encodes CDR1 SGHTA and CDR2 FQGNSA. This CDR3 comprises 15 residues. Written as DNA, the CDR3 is TGTGCCAGCAGCCGCCCCCGGGTGGGACAAGAGACCCAGTACTTC. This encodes CASSRPRVGQETQYF.

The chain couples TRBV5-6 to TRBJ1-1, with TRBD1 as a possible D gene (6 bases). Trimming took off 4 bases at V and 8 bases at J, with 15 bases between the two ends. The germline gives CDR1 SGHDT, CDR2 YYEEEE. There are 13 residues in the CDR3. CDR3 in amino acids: CASSPGVLCEAFF. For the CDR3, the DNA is TGTGCCAGCAGCCCAGGGGTCCTCTGCGAAGCTTTCTTT. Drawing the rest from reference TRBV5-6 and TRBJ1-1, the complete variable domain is DAGVTQSPTHLIKTRGQQVTLRCSPKSGHDTVSWYQQALGQGPQFIFQYYEEEERQRGNFPDRFSGHQFPNYSSELNVNALLLGDSALYLCASSPGVLCEAFFGQGTRLTVV.

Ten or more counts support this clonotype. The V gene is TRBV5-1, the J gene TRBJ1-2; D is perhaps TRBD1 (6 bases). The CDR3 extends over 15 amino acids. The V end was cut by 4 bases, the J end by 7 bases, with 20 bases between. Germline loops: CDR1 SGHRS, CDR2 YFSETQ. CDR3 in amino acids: CASSVGQPQLGGYTF. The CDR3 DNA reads TGCGCCAGCAGCGTAGGACAGCCTCAACTCGGTGGCTACACCTTC.

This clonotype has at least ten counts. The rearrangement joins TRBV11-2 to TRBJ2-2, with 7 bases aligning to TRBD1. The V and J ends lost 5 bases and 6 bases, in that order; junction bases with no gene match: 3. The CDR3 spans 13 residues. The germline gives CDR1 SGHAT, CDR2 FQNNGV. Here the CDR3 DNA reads TGTGCCAGCAGCCACAGGGGCCCCGGGGAGCTGTTTTTT. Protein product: CASSHRGPGELFF.

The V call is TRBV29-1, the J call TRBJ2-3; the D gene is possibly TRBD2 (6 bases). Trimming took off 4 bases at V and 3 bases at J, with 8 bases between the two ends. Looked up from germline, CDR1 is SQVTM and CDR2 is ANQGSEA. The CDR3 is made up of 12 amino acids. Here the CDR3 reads CSVGRETDTQYF. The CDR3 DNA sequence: TGCAGCGTTGGCCGGGAGACAGATACGCAGTATTTT.

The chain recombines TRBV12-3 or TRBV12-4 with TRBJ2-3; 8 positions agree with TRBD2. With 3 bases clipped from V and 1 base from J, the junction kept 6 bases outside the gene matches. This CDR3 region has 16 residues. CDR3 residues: CASSFSRGGGTDTQYF. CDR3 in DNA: TGTGCCAGCAGTTTTAGTCGGGGGGGAGGCACAGATACGCAGTATTTT.

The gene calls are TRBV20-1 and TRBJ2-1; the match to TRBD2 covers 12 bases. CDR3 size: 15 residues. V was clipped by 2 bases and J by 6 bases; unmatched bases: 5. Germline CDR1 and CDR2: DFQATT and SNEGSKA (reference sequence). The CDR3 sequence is CSARPLAGGSNEQFF. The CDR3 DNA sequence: TGCAGTGCTAGACCTCTAGCGGGAGGGAGCAATGAGCAGTTCTTC.

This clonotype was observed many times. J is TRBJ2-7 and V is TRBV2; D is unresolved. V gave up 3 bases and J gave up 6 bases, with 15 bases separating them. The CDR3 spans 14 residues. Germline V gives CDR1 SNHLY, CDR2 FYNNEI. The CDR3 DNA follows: TGTGCCAGCAGTGATTTGGTTGTATCGTCCGAGCAGTACTTC. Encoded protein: CASSDLVVSSEQYF. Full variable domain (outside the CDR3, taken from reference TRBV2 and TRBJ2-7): EPEVTQTPSHQVTQMGQEVILRCVPISNHLYFYWYRQILGQKVEFLVSFYNNEISEKSEIFDDQFSVERPDGSNFTLKIRSTKLEDSAMYFCASSDLVVSSEQYFGPGTRLTVT.